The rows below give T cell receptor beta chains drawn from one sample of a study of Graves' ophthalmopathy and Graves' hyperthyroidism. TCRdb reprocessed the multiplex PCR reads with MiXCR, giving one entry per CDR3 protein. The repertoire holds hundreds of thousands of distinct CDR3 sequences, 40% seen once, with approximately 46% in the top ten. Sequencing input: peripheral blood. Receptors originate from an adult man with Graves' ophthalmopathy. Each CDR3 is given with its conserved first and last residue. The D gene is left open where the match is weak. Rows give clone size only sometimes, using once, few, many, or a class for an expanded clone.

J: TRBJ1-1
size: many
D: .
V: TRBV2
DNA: TGTGCCAGCAGTGTTGTAGGGGGAGGCACTGAAGCTTTCTTT
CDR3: CASSVVGGGTEAFF

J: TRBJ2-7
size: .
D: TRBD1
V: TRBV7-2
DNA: TGTGCCATCTTGACAGGGGACGAGCAGTACTTC
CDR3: CAILTGDEQYF

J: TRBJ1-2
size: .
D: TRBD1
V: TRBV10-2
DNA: TGCGCCAGCGTGGACAGGGAGCTCTATGGCTACACCTTC
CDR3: CASVDRELYGYTF

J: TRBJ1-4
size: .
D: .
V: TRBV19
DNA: TGTGCCAGTAGTATTTCGGGTCGCGAAAAACTGTTTTTT
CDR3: CASSISGREKLFF

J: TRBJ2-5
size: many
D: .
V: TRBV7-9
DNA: TGTGCCAGCAGCTCCCCGGGCCCCGTGGAGACCCAGTACTTC
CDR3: CASSSPGPVETQYF

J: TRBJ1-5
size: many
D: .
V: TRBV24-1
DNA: TGTGCCAGCAGTGGGAGGGTTAGCAATCAGCCCCAGCATTTT
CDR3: CASSGRVSNQPQHF

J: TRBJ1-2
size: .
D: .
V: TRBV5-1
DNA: TGCGCCAGCAGCTCCGGGACGGGCCATAAAGGCTACACCTTC
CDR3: CASSSGTGHKGYTF

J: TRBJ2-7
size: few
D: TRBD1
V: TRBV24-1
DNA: TGTGCCAGCAGTGGGCTTGGGACAGGGGGCGGCGAGCAGTACTTC
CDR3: CASSGLGTGGGEQYF

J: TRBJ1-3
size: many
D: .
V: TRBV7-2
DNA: TGTGCCAGCAGCCGCAGGGGCTCTGGAAACACCATATATTTT
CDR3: CASSRRGSGNTIYF

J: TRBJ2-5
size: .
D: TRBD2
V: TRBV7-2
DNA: TGTGCCTGCAGCTTATGGAGCGGGGGGGCCTGGCAAGAGACCCAGTACTTC
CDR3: CACSLWSGGAWQETQYF

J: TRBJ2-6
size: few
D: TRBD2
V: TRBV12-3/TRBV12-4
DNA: TGTGCCAGCAGCCAGAGTAGCGGGAGAGTCTCTGGGGCCAACGTCCTGACTTTC
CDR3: CASSQSSGRVSGANVLTF

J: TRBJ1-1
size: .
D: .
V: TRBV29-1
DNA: TGCAGCGTTGAACGGGTCGGGAACACTGAAGCTTTCTTT
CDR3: CSVERVGNTEAFF

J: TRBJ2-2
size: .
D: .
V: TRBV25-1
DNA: TGCGCCAGCAGCCAAGATCCGGACGGAACCGGGGAGCTGTTTTTT
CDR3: CASSQDPDGTGELFF

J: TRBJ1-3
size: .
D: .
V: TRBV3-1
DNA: TGTGCCAGCAGCCAAGGGGGACGGACGCTCTCTGGAAACACCATATATTTT
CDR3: CASSQGGRTLSGNTIYF

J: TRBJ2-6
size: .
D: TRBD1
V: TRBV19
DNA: TGTGCCAGTAGTATGGGACAGGGCTCTGGGGCCAACGTCCTGACTTTC
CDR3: CASSMGQGSGANVLTF

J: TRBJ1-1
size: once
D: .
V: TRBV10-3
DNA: TGTGCCATCTCTCCGGGGAGTGAAGCTTTCTTT
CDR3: CAISPGSEAFF

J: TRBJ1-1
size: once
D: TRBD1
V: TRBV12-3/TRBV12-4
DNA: TGTGCCAGCAGAAAGTACCCGACAGGGCTGACTGAAGCTTTCTTT
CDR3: CASRKYPTGLTEAFF

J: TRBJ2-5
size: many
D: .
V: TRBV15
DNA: TGTGCCACCAGCAGAGAGGGCCCCGAGGGGCCAGGGGCCCAGTACTTC
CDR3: CATSREGPEGPGAQYF

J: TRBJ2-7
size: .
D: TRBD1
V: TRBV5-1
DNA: TGCGCCAGCAGCTTCCGGGACAGGGATCCCTACGAGCAGTACTTC
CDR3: CASSFRDRDPYEQYF

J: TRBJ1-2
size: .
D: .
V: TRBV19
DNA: TGTGCCAGTAGTCCATTAACAGGATCTTATGGCTACACCTTC
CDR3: CASSPLTGSYGYTF

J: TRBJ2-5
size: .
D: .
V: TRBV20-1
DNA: TGCAGTGCTCGGGACTCGGTGAAGACCCAGTACTTC
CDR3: CSARDSVKTQYF

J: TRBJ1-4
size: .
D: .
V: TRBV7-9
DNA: TGTGCCAGCAGTCTCAGGGGACTAGCGGGGGGGCTAGGTGAAAAACTGTTTTTT
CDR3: CASSLRGLAGGLGEKLFF

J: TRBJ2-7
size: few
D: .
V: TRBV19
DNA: TGTGCCAGTAGTTCACACCCGGGGACGGTAGCCTACGAGCAGTACTTC
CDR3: CASSSHPGTVAYEQYF

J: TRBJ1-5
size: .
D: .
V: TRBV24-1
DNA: TGTGCCACCTCGGCTAGCGGGGACTTCGGGGATCAGCCCCAGCATTTT
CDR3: CATSASGDFGDQPQHF

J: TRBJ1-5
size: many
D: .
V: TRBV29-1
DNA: TGCAGCGTGCGGGAGGGCGGCAATCAGCCCCAGCATTTT
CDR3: CSVREGGNQPQHF

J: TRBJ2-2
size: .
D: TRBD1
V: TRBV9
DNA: TGTGCCAGCAACAGGGGCACCGGGGAGCTGTTTTTT
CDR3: CASNRGTGELFF

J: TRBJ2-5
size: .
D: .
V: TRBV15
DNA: TGTGCCACCAGCATCCCTCACACAGGGATCGGCTATGGGACCCAGTACTTC
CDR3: CATSIPHTGIGYGTQYF

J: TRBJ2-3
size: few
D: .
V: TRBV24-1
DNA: TGTGCCACCAGTTGGGGAGATACGCAGTATTTT
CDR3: CATSWGDTQYF

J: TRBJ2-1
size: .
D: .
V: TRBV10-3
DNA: TGTGCCATCAGGGATATCGACCAGGGCGGCCATGAGCAGTTCTTC
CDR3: CAIRDIDQGGHEQFF

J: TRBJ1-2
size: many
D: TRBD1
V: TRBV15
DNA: TGTGCCACCAGCAGGGACAGGAACTATGGCTACACCTTC
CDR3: CATSRDRNYGYTF

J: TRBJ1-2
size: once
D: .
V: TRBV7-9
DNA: TGTGCCAGCAGCTTGTTTTCCAGCGCCGGCAATGGCTACACCTTC
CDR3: CASSLFSSAGNGYTF

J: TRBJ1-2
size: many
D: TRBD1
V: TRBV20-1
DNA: TGCAGTGCTGCCGACAGGGGTACCCATGGCTACACCTTC
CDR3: CSAADRGTHGYTF